Listed here are 4 T cell receptor beta chains from one sample, sequenced in a study of blood T cell repertoires in COVID-19. Profiling relied on immunoSEQ multiplex PCR, and the TCRdb table lists in-frame clones only, not all of them. The sample contains about 400,000 clones, approximately 85% of which appear only once. Source material: PBMCs or T cells enriched from blood (not recorded which). All receptors derive from a woman in her forties with acute COVID-19.

The J gene is TRBJ1-6, the V gene TRBV27; D is unresolved. This CDR3 is built from 12 residues. Trimming cost V 7 bases and J 9 bases, with 10 bases left between them. Germline CDR1 reads MNHEY; CDR2 reads SMNVEV (reference sequence). The CDR3 DNA reads TGTGCCAGCACCGAAGGAGTTTCACCCCTCCACTTT. It yields the protein CASTEGVSPLHF.

The rearrangement uses TRBV15 and TRBJ2-1; 9 bases line up with TRBD2. The J segment lost 4 bases and the V segment lost 1 base, leaving 5 bases of the junction unmatched. Germline CDR1 reads LNHNV; CDR2 reads YYDKDF (reference sequence). The CDR3 consists of 16 residues. The CDR3 sequence: CATSRGAGGLYNEQFF. The DNA of the CDR3 is TGTGCCACCAGCAGAGGAGCGGGGGGCCTATACAATGAGCAGTTCTTC.

The chain has TRBV4-1 and TRBJ2-2; D uncertain. In germline, CDR1 is MGHRA, CDR2 YSYEKL. The CDR3 totals 13 residues. The ends were cut back, 0 bases at V and 5 bases at J, with 4 bases in the middle. Here the CDR3 DNA reads TGCGCCAGCAGCCAAGATCGGACCGGGGAGCTGTTTTTT. Protein product: CASSQDRTGELFF.

V gene TRBV4-1 combines with J gene TRBJ1-2; TRBD1 agrees at 9 bases. The trim removed 0 bases at V and 8 bases at J, leaving 7 bases unmatched. CDR1 is MGHRA, CDR2 YSYEKL, per germline. This CDR3 is 15 amino acids long. CDR3: CASSQDLGQGRGYTF. The CDR3 coding sequence is TGCGCCAGCAGCCAAGATCTGGGACAGGGTCGGGGCTACACCTTC.